The 3 T cell receptor beta chains given below trace back to one sample, sequenced in a study of blood T cells in healthy people across ages. Primers used in a second PCR of roughly 7 to 12 cycles were a sample-barcoded 5' primer and a J-beta primer mix. TCRdb redid the calling of the 5' RACE reads with MiXCR, one entry per CDR3 protein. This sample has about 780,000 distinct CDR3 sequences; roughly 46% occur once, and the top ten carry less than 20%. The sample was blood. Source of these receptors: a man older than 75 in good health.

The chain is built from TRBV7-2 and TRBJ2-5, with D hard to call. CDR1 and CDR2 from the germline V gene are SGHTA and FQGNSA. Trimming shortened V by 5 bases and J by 2 bases, and 15 bases separated the two germline ends. CDR3 length: 15 amino acids. CDR3 protein: CASSPQRGDQETQYF. CDR3 DNA: TGTGCCAGCAGCCCGCAGAGAGGAGATCAAGAGACCCAGTACTTC.

This chain links TRBV2 with TRBJ2-6; D ambiguous. Germline assignment: CDR1 SNHLY and CDR2 FYNNEI. Trimming shortened V by 6 bases and J by 4 bases, and 13 bases separated the two germline ends. The CDR3 totals 15 residues. The CDR3 region is CASSGLSVGANVLTF. Written as DNA, the CDR3 is TGTGCCAGCAGCGGGCTCTCGGTAGGGGCCAACGTCCTGACTTTC. The variable domain in full, with the rest retrieved from reference TRBV2 and TRBJ2-6, is EPEVTQTPSHQVTQMGQEVILRCVPISNHLYFYWYRQILGQKVEFLVSFYNNEISEKSEIFDDQFSVERPDGSNFTLKIRSTKLEDSAMYFCASSGLSVGANVLTFGAGSRLTVL.

J is TRBJ1-2 and V is TRBV5-6, with 8 bases that match TRBD1. The germline gives CDR1 SGHDT, CDR2 YYEEEE. Losses at the gene ends were 6 bases for V and 3 bases for J; bases not matched to a gene: 7. CDR3 length: 14 residues. CDR3 sequence: CASTALGQDYGYTF. CDR3 nucleotide sequence: TGTGCCAGCACCGCACTGGGACAGGACTATGGCTACACCTTC.